The T cell receptor beta chain under discussion was sequenced for a study of OX40 agonist ivuxolimab in advanced cancers. Study as a whole: A diagnosis of hepatocellular carcinoma, melanoma, renal cell or head and neck cancer was present in dose-escalation patients. Three patients showed partial responses: one hepatocellular carcinoma and two cutaneous melanoma cases.

CDR1 and CDR2 from the germline V gene are SGHRS and YFSETQ. V shed 0 bases and J 3 bases; nucleotides not matched to a gene: 4. The CDR3 extends over 15 amino acids. Assay: immunoSEQ multiplex PCR; the TCRdb copy retains only in-frame clones and omits some. The sample includes under 70,000 clones, roughly 87% of them seen just once. The clonotype comes from an adult with an advanced solid tumor such as melanoma, head and neck, liver or kidney cancer. Here the sequenced sample was CD4+ or CD8+ T cells sorted from blood, taken in a trial of the OX40 agonist ivuxolimab. The chain has TRBV5-1 and TRBJ2-7; 9 bases match TRBD1. The CDR3 DNA follows: TGCGCCAGCAGCTTGGGGACAGGGGTGCTCTACGAGCAGTACTTC. Residues: CASSLGTGVLYEQYF.